Below are 3 T cell receptor beta chains sequenced from a single sample in a study of control samples from healthy donors and cancer patients. The protocol was immunoSEQ multiplex PCR, while the TCRdb copy is restricted to in-frame clones and leaves out a portion. This repertoire shows 100,000 to 150,000 clones, around 92% found once; its top ten account for 0.55% to 0.65%. Material for sequencing was PBMCs. The receptors come from a man older than 75 with head and neck cancer.

The chain uses TRBV6-4 and TRBJ2-1, with 9 bases fitting TRBD2. The CDR3 runs 17 residues. CDR1 is MRHNA, CDR2 SNTAGT, per germline. V lost 5 bases and J lost 4; bases outside the gene matches: 12. The CDR3 DNA follows: TGTGCCAGCAGTACCTCTAAAGCGGGGGGCGGATACAATGAGCAGTTCTTC. As protein: CASSTSKAGGGYNEQFF.

This chain links TRBV5-4 with TRBJ2-1, with 10 bases that match TRBD1. Germline trimming cut 3 bases from V and 6 bases from J; bases unmatched to any gene: 3. Germline V gives CDR1 SGHNT, CDR2 YYREEE (reference sequence). This CDR3 spans 14 amino acids. CDR3 DNA sequence: TGTGCCAGCAGCTCATGGACAGGGGGCAATGAGCAGTTCTTC. This sequence encodes CASSSWTGGNEQFF.

This clone appeared once. The gene calls are TRBV29-1 and TRBJ2-1, with D perhaps given as TRBD1 or TRBD2 (5 bases each). The V and J ends lost 7 bases and 5 bases respectively, with 15 bases between them. This CDR3 has 13 amino acids. Germline assignment: CDR1 SQVTM and CDR2 ANQGSEA. The CDR3 region has the DNA TGCAGCGCCATGAGGGGCAGGGACAATGAGCAGTTCTTC. Translated, it gives CSAMRGRDNEQFF.